One sample yielded the 21 T cell receptor beta chains listed below, sequenced in a study of shared clonotypes between healthy human individuals. TCRdb's copy holds only in-frame clones and misses some; the assay was immunoSEQ multiplex PCR. The data contain 1.5 million to 2.5 million clones, around 96% of them seen just once; the ten biggest clones take up around 1.2%. Terminally differentiated effector memory CD45RA+ cells were left out of the naive CD8 fraction, which was CD45RO-negative and positively selected for CCR7. The sequenced material came from naive CD8+ T cells sorted from blood. The origin of the receptors is a man younger than 35 in good health.

The chain links TRBV6-5 to TRBJ2-7, with unresolved D. The CDR3 covers 13 residues. From germline, CDR1 is MNHEY and CDR2 SVGAGI. This chain's CDR3 is CASGQAFPNEQYF. As DNA, the CDR3 is TGTGCTTCCGGGCAGGCCTTCCCCAACGAGCAGTACTTC.

The gene calls are TRBV6-6 and TRBJ1-2; 9 bases agree with TRBD1. The CDR3 is 16 amino acids. The germline V gene encodes CDR1 MNHNY and CDR2 SVGAGI (reference sequence). J was trimmed by 2 bases and V by 0 bases; bases with no gene match: 4. As DNA, the CDR3 is TGTGCCAGCAGTTACTCGAAGACAGGGGGGAACTATGGCTACACCTTC. Protein product: CASSYSKTGGNYGYTF.

V is TRBV7-9 and J is TRBJ2-7, with TRBD2 as a possible D gene (6 bases). Trimming cost V 5 bases and J 2 bases, with 10 bases left between them. Germline V gene sequence: CDR1 SEHNR, CDR2 FQNEAQ (reference sequence). This CDR3 spans 13 amino acids. CDR3 region: CASSPGSPYEQYF. In DNA form, the CDR3 reads TGTGCCAGCAGCCCCGGGAGTCCCTACGAGCAGTACTTC. The complete variable domain, with remaining parts taken from reference TRBV7-9 and TRBJ2-7, reads DTGVSQNPRHKITKRGQNVTFRCDPISEHNRLYWYRQTLGQGPEFLTYFQNEAQLEKSRLLSDRFSAERPKGSFSTLEIQRTEQGDSAMYLCASSPGSPYEQYFGPGTRLTVT.

The chain couples TRBV5-8 to TRBJ2-2; 7 bases are a match to TRBD1. There are 14 residues in the CDR3. The germline gives CDR1 SGHTS, CDR2 YDEGEE. V trimming: 4 bases; J trimming: 6 bases; junction bases outside the gene matches: 6. The CDR3 sequence: CASSLQGSPGELFF. The DNA for the CDR3 is TGTGCCAGCAGCCTACAGGGGTCTCCCGGGGAGCTGTTTTTT.

The rearrangement uses TRBV19 and TRBJ1-2; tentatively, D is TRBD1 (6 bases). Germline assignment: CDR1 LNHDA and CDR2 SQIVND (reference sequence). Trimming cost V 9 bases and J 8 bases, with 16 bases left between them. The CDR3 consists of 12 residues. CDR3: CASQTGYLGYTF. CDR3 nucleotide sequence: TGTGCCAGCCAAACAGGGTACCTCGGCTACACCTTC.

J is TRBJ2-3 and V is TRBV10-3; D call uncertain. Per germline, CDR1 ENHRY and CDR2 SYGVKD. The CDR3 sequence is 16 residues long. Trimming shortened V by 0 bases and J by 6 bases, and 16 bases separated the two germline ends. CDR3 DNA: TGTGCCATCAGTGAGTCCGAGGACCTCGGAATGGATACGCAGTATTTT. It yields the protein CAISESEDLGMDTQYF.

Note on this clone: Other DNA variants within this sample encode the same CDR3. The chain carries TRBV9 and TRBJ2-7; D may be TRBD1 (5 bases). Germline CDR1 reads SGDLS; CDR2 reads YYNGEE. The CDR3 has 14 amino acids. The V gene lost 0 bases and the J gene lost 2 bases, with 9 bases spanning the gap. CDR3 DNA sequence: TGTGCCAGCAGCGTAGTTCCAGGGACCTACGAGCAGTACTTC. It is translated as CASSVVPGTYEQYF.

On this clone: This specimen includes other DNA sequences encoding the same CDR3. This rearrangement joins TRBV9 to TRBJ2-5, with 7 bases identical to TRBD2. J lost 4 bases, V lost 0 bases, and 6 bases had no gene match. The CDR3 is 15 residues long. Per the germline V gene, CDR1 is SGDLS and CDR2 is YYNGEE. CDR3 in DNA: TGTGCCAGCAGCGTAGCTACGGGGGGAGGAGAGACCCAGTACTTC. Its protein product is CASSVATGGGETQYF. Full variable domain (rest looked up from reference TRBV9 and TRBJ2-5): DSGVTQTPKHLITATGQRVTLRCSPRSGDLSVYWYQQSLDQGLQFLIQYYNGEERAKGNILERFSAQQFPDLHSELNLSSLELGDSALYFCASSVATGGGETQYFGPGTRLLVL.

The chain has TRBV27 and TRBJ1-2; perhaps TRBD1 as D (6 bases). Trimming took 3 bases from V and 4 from J, leaving 18 bases between them. The germline gives CDR1 MNHEY, CDR2 SMNVEV (reference sequence). This CDR3 contains 16 residues. The CDR3 nucleotides read TGTGCCAGCAGTTTCTCTCAGTATAACAGGGCCTATGGCTACACCTTC. This sequence encodes CASSFSQYNRAYGYTF.

This clone has only one observation. The V call is TRBV7-2, the J call TRBJ2-1; no clear D. The CDR3 consists of 13 residues. The germline gives CDR1 SGHTA, CDR2 FQGNSA. With 7 bases removed from V and 8 bases from J, the gap between germline ends came to 15 bases. The CDR3 DNA is TGTGCCAGCAACCCGGGTTTTGGCTATGAGCAGTTCTTC. Translation: CASNPGFGYEQFF.

As concerns this clone: At one end, the junction sequence differs from germline, possibly due to a read error. The rearrangement links TRBV11-2 to TRBJ1-2; D may be TRBD1 (5 bases). The CDR3 runs to 11 residues. Germline CDR1 SGHAT, CDR2 FQNNGV. The DNA for the CDR3 is TGTGCCAGCAGCTCCCCCCCGGACACCTGCTTC. Amino acid sequence: CASSSPPDTCF.

V gene TRBV10-2 combines with J gene TRBJ1-2, with 7 nucleotides matching TRBD1. Germline-derived CDR1 and CDR2 are WSHSY and SAAADI. This CDR3 comprises 14 residues. The J segment lost 4 bases and the V segment lost 6 bases, leaving 8 bases of the junction unmatched. The CDR3 bases are TGCGCCAGCAGCGGGACGACAGGGACCTATGGCTACACCTTC. Translation gives CASSGTTGTYGYTF.

This clone appeared a single time. The gene calls are TRBV5-1 and TRBJ2-5, with D unclear. This CDR3 is built from 12 residues. V lost 2 bases to trimming and J lost 0 bases, with 2 bases between them. Germline lookup yields CDR1 SGHRS and CDR2 YFSETQ. The CDR3 here is CASSFNQETQYF. The CDR3 bases are TGCGCCAGCAGCTTTAACCAAGAGACCCAGTACTTC.

This clone was seen a single time. The chain's CDR3 is CASSEDRGWVEQYF. In DNA, the CDR3 is TGTGCCAGCAGCGAAGACAGGGGATGGGTCGAGCAGTACTTC. This chain links TRBV6-6 with TRBJ2-7; 8 positions match TRBD1. CDR1 MNHNY and CDR2 SVGAGI come from the germline V gene (reference sequence). The CDR3 has 14 amino acids. Trimming cost V 6 bases and J 6 bases; bases outside gene matches: 10.

The chain links TRBV11-2 to TRBJ2-5, with 7 bases fitting TRBD2. Germline CDR1 and CDR2: SGHAT and FQNNGV. The CDR3 extends over 17 amino acids. The junction had 12 bases not matched to a gene; V was cut back by 0 bases and J by 5 bases. The CDR3, as DNA: TGTGCCAGCAGCTTAGAGTTTGCGGGGGACTCAAGGGAGACCCAGTACTTC. This gives the protein CASSLEFAGDSRETQYF. The whole variable domain, remainder taken from reference TRBV11-2 and TRBJ2-5, is EAGVAQSPRYKIIEKRQSVAFWCNPISGHATLYWYQQILGQGPKLLIQFQNNGVVDDSQLPKDRFSAERLKGVDSTLKIQPAKLEDSAVYLCASSLEFAGDSRETQYFGPGTRLLVL.

CDR3 amino acids: CASSGRVYDPTDTQYF. The CDR3 coding sequence is TGTGCCAGCAGTGGCAGGGTTTACGATCCCACAGATACGCAGTATTTT. The chain links TRBV28 to TRBJ2-3; D might be TRBD1 (5 bases). Trimming cost V 5 bases and J 2 bases, with 17 bases left between them. The CDR3 is made up of 16 amino acids. CDR1 and CDR2 from the germline V gene are MDHEN and SYDVKM.

The chain has TRBV4-3 and TRBJ1-4; D gene ambiguous. Trimming pared 3 bases from V and 7 bases from J, leaving 12 bases between. This CDR3 is built from 14 residues. Germline CDR1 LGHNA, CDR2 YSLEER. CDR3 sequence: CASSQDALAEKLFF. CDR3 nucleotides: TGCGCCAGCAGCCAGGACGCCCTAGCTGAAAAACTGTTTTTT.

J is TRBJ1-6 and V is TRBV6-1, with D possibly matching TRBD1 (6 bases). This CDR3 is built from 15 residues. The germline gives CDR1 MNHNS, CDR2 SASEGT. V was pared by 4 bases and J by 8 bases, with 15 bases between. The CDR3 region has the DNA TGTGCCAGCAGTGGGGTGGGGGGCGCTTATTCACCCCTCCACTTT. Its translation: CASSGVGGAYSPLHF.

This clone was observed a handful of times. Other DNA sequences in the sample encode the same CDR3. This chain links TRBV6-1 with TRBJ2-7, with TRBD1 identical over 9 bases. Trimming cost V 1 base and J 2 bases; bases outside gene matches: 0. This CDR3 contains 14 residues. Germline V lookup: CDR1 MNHNS, CDR2 SASEGT. CDR3 bases: TGTGCCAGCAGTGAAGGGACAGGGGCCTACGAGCAGTACTTC. Translation gives CASSEGTGAYEQYF.

On this clone itself: The same CDR3 is also encoded by other DNA sequences in this sample. The rearrangement uses TRBV6-5 and TRBJ2-7, with D possibly TRBD2 on 5 matching bases. From germline, CDR1 is MNHEY and CDR2 SVGAGI. This CDR3 is built from 13 residues. Trimming took off 0 bases at V and 6 bases at J, with 9 bases between the two ends. CDR3 loop: CASSYSGAGEQYF. CDR3 sequence (DNA): TGTGCCAGCAGTTACTCGGGAGCTGGCGAGCAGTACTTC.

The chain couples TRBV10-1 to TRBJ2-5; 10 nucleotides align to TRBD1. The CDR3 runs 16 residues. The V and J ends lost 6 bases and 3 bases, in that order; junction bases with no gene match: 10. Germline V gene lookup returns CDR1 WNHNN and CDR2 SYGVQD (reference sequence). The CDR3 nucleotides are TGCGCCAGCAGCGAAGACAGGGGGCGGGGAGAAGAGACCCAGTACTTC. This sequence encodes CASSEDRGRGEETQYF.